This T cell receptor (beta chain) derives from a study of PD-1 blockade in classical Hodgkin lymphoma (dated by TCRdb to between 2020 and 2021). Study-wide context: Nivolumab dosing was 3 mg/kg intravenously every 2 weeks, continuing until either disease progression or unacceptable toxicity. To define a peripheral blood immune signature of response to PD-1 blockade in classical Hodgkin lymphoma, the study combined TCR beta sequencing with CyTOF. Beyond this particular receptor, the publication reports: The study covered only a single clinical trial cohort, and the causes of the repertoire differences, possibly disease activity or prior therapy, were still not defined. CD4+ but not CD8+ TCR diversity rose significantly by C4D1 (p=0.0027 vs p=0.16), most apparent in complete responders (p=0.02). Trial patients with a complete response had baseline diversity similar to that of newly diagnosed patients, while partial responders and progressors had significantly lower diversity. Newly diagnosed patients were reported to have lower baseline TCR diversity than healthy donors, and relapsed/refractory patients were reported to have lower baseline TCR diversity still. Diversity was lower in patients who began nivolumab less than 1 year after ASCT, so these patients were left out of later analyses to avoid confounding by immune reconstitution.

What the time point label conveys for this sample: cycle 2 day 1 (C2D1) of nivolumab. All trial patients had relapsed after autologous stem cell transplantation, with cohorts A, B and C differing in prior brentuximab vedotin exposure. The trial cohort included 50 to 60 patients with relapsed/refractory classical Hodgkin lymphoma, and each patient had a best overall response of complete response, partial response or progressive disease. Trial patients were treated with single-agent nivolumab in the multi-cohort phase II CheckMate 205 trial. An independent review committee assessed best overall response by applying the 2007 International Working Group response criteria. PBMCs from the trial were collected at three points: immediately before nivolumab initiation (C1D1), and during therapy at cycle 2 day 1 and cycle 4 day 1. After peripheral blood was drawn into 8 mL Vacutainer Cell Preparation Tubes, PBMCs were isolated by centrifugation and then cryopreserved.

Genomic DNA was isolated using the Qiagen DNeasy kit from unsorted PBMCs as well as from negatively selected CD4+ and CD8+ fractions. TCR beta CDR3 regions were subjected to amplification by immunoSEQ multiplex PCR with primers that anneal to V and J segments. A synthetic immune receptor repertoire was used to minimize amplification bias, and remaining bias was computationally removed after sequencing. The paper's processing steps were these. Repertoire diversity was quantified as the Shannon entropy index using custom Python scripts. The unsorted, CD4+ and CD8+ repertoires were each analyzed separately, with the exception of combined analyses, where CD4+ and CD8+ sequences were merged in silico. Clonal expansion was defined as a frequency increase of at least 2-fold after treatment compared with C1D1, and clones undetected at baseline were assigned a pseudocount of 0.5. Singleton clones were defined as clones with 0 or 1 copy at C1D1, and non-singleton clones were defined as clones with 2 or more copies. Clones expanded in unsorted samples were assigned a CD4+, CD8+ or unknown annotation through matching of protein sequences in sorted samples from the same patient. Wilcoxon tests on paired samples were used to test changes in diversity from C1D1 to C4D1. Entries here come from immuneACCESS through TCRdb and include only in-frame sequences with V and J called. Some clones fail to appear in such tables; in the studies checked, an unresolved V gene covers under half of the shortfall, and the cause of the remainder is unknown. Clone size and V and J calls were adopted from that table, with D and trimming inferred from the DNA. The sample yields about 85,000 clones; around 90% were counted once. About 2.6% of the sample is taken by the ten largest.

CDR1 is given as GTSNPN and CDR2 as SVGIG, both from the germline V gene (reference sequence). V gives up 0 bases and J gives up 4 bases, and the segment between their germline ends measures 7 bases. CDR3 length: 13 amino acids, cysteine to phenylalanine. Only CDR3 DNA remains: 39 bases, in frame from the first base. This clone appeared once. Its antigen remains undetermined. Within one base of it there is no much larger clone, and no base qualities were kept. The sequence was obtained from a human donor with classical Hodgkin lymphoma. The chain was built from TRBV30 and TRBJ1-5, with the D gene call left open. The sample in question was peripheral blood mononuclear cells (PBMCs), obtained before the second cycle of nivolumab. The DNA is TGTGCCTGGAGTGTAATTGGAAATCAGCCCCAGCATTTT. It codes for CAWSVIGNQPQHF. The reference TRBV30 and TRBJ1-5 proteins fill in what lies around the CDR3, so the full variable domain reads SQTIHQWPATLVQPVGSPLSLECTVEGTSNPNLYWYRQAAGRGLQLLFYSVGIGQISSEVPQNLSASRPQDRQFILSSKKLLLSDSGFYLCAWSVIGNQPQHFGDGTRLSIL.